The 18 T cell receptor beta chains listed next were all sequenced from one sample in a study of blood T cell repertoires in COVID-19. Here immunoSEQ multiplex PCR was the method, and the copy in TCRdb shows in-frame clones only, minus some. Of about 280,000 clones in the sample, approximately 89% were seen once. The sample taken for sequencing was peripheral blood. The receptor set was obtained from a man aged 40-50 years with active or convalescent COVID-19.

The chain recombines TRBV19 with TRBJ2-3; a weak D match, TRBD1 (5 bases). The germline V gene encodes CDR1 LNHDA and CDR2 SQIVND (reference sequence). There are 15 residues in the CDR3. V was cut by 5 bases and J by 1 base, with 13 bases left in between. This CDR3 reads CASSSNPRGTDTQYF. DNA for the CDR3: TGTGCCAGTAGTTCGAATCCCAGGGGCACAGATACGCAGTATTTT.

This clone was counted only a few times. The CDR3 reads CAWSSGTGELTDTQYF. CDR3 nucleotides: TGTGCCTGGAGTAGCGGGACAGGGGAATTAACAGATACGCAGTATTTT. The J gene is TRBJ2-3, the V gene TRBV30; 10 positions agree with TRBD1. The CDR3 loop spans 16 amino acids. The trim removed 2 bases at V and 3 bases at J, leaving 8 bases unmatched. From germline, CDR1 is GTSNPN and CDR2 SVGIG (reference sequence).

This chain links TRBV5-4 with TRBJ2-3; D call uncertain. Germline V CDR1 and CDR2: SGHNT, YYREEE (reference sequence). With 1 base removed from V and 4 bases from J, the gap between germline ends came to 10 bases. The CDR3 is 14 residues long. This CDR3 is CASSLYSTPDTQYF. The CDR3 nucleotides are TGTGCCAGCAGCTTGTATTCTACCCCAGATACGCAGTATTTT.

The chain has TRBV24-1 and TRBJ1-3; no clear D. V was trimmed by 4 bases and J by 4 bases, leaving 7 bases between them. Germline CDR1 KGHDR, CDR2 SFDVKD. This CDR3 spans 13 amino acids. CDR3 nucleotide sequence: TGTGCCACCAGTGAGGGAGCCGGAAACACCATATATTTT. Protein: CATSEGAGNTIYF.

The chain uses TRBV7-9 and TRBJ1-4, with 10 bases identical to TRBD1. The germline V gene encodes CDR1 SEHNR and CDR2 FQNEAQ (reference sequence). The CDR3 is 17 residues long. Trimming took 5 bases from V and 8 from J; bases not matched to a gene: 14. In DNA, the CDR3 is TGTGCCAGCAGCCCGACAGGGGGCACAGATATAGGGGAAAAACTGTTTTTT. Protein: CASSPTGGTDIGEKLFF. Full variable domain (rest looked up from reference TRBV7-9 and TRBJ1-4): DTGVSQNPRHKITKRGQNVTFRCDPISEHNRLYWYRQTLGQGPEFLTYFQNEAQLEKSRLLSDRFSAERPKGSFSTLEIQRTEQGDSAMYLCASSPTGGTDIGEKLFFGSGTQLSVL.

V is TRBV23-1 and J is TRBJ1-2; tentatively, D is TRBD1 (6 bases). TRBV23-1 carries the ORF label, with uncertain function. Trimming took 8 bases from V and 8 from J, leaving 18 bases between them. The CDR3 loop spans 13 amino acids. The CDR3 coding sequence is TGCGCCAGCGGCCCCCACAGGGTCGCGGGCTACACCTTC. This gives the protein CASGPHRVAGYTF.

This chain uses TRBV10-3 with TRBJ2-2, with 9 bases identical to TRBD1. V gave up 3 bases and J gave up 2 bases; unmatched junction bases: 7. The CDR3 is 17 residues long. Germline V CDR1 and CDR2: ENHRY, SYGVKD. The chain's CDR3 is CAISEGGTGSNTGELFF. The DNA of the CDR3 is TGTGCCATCAGTGAAGGGGGGACAGGGTCCAACACCGGGGAGCTGTTTTTT.

As concerns this clone: The junction shows a germline mismatch at one end, possibly a read error. V is TRBV7-3 and J is TRBJ1-2, with D unresolved. There are 14 residues in the CDR3. CDR1 is SGHTA and CDR2 is FQGTGA in the germline V gene. For the CDR3, the DNA is TGTGCCAGCAGCTCTGGAGGCAGAAACTCTGGCTACACCTTC. This sequence encodes CASSSGGRNSGYTF.

This chain links TRBV7-3 with TRBJ2-5, with D maybe TRBD1 (5 bases). Germline CDR1 is SGHTA and CDR2 is FQGTGA. The CDR3 consists of 16 residues. Trimming removed 5 bases from V and 2 bases from J, with 18 bases in between. CDR3 DNA: TGTGCCAGCAGCCCTGCCTGGCAGGGTGGGCAAGAGACCCAGTACTTC. Amino acids: CASSPAWQGGQETQYF.

The gene calls are TRBV5-6 and TRBJ2-7; maybe TRBD2 (5 bases). CDR1 is SGHDT and CDR2 is YYEEEE in the germline V gene. CDR3 size: 13 residues. The V end was cut by 4 bases, the J end by 2 bases, with 10 bases between. The CDR3 protein is CASSTGSTYEQYF. The DNA for the CDR3 is TGTGCCAGCAGCACGGGGAGTACCTACGAGCAGTACTTC.

V and J are TRBV5-1 and TRBJ2-2; tentative D call: TRBD2 (6 bases). CDR1 and CDR2 (germline): SGHRS, YFSETQ. CDR3 length equals 14 residues. V was cut by 0 bases and J by 6 bases, with 9 bases left in between. The CDR3 protein is CASSLVGGAGELFF. CDR3 DNA: TGCGCCAGCAGCTTGGTCGGGGGTGCCGGGGAGCTGTTTTTT.

The gene calls are TRBV19 and TRBJ1-1, with 8 bases that match TRBD1. J gave up 5 bases and V 9 bases, and 11 bases lay outside the gene matches. The CDR3 has 14 amino acids. Germline CDR1 and CDR2: LNHDA and SQIVND (reference sequence). In DNA form, the CDR3 reads TGTGCCAGCCACAGTGGACAGGGAGAGACTGAAGCTTTCTTT. Translating gives CASHSGQGETEAFF. Filled out from reference TRBV19 and TRBJ1-1, the complete variable domain reads DGGITQSPKYLFRKEGQNVTLSCEQNLNHDAMYWYRQDPGQGLRLIYYSQIVNDFQKGDIAEGYSVSREKKESFPLTVTSAQKNPTAFYLCASHSGQGETEAFFGQGTRLTVV.

V and J are TRBV11-3 and TRBJ1-3; 8 bases fit TRBD1. This CDR3 is built from 17 residues. The germline gives CDR1 SGHNT, CDR2 YENEEA. The V segment lost 4 bases and the J segment 4 bases; nucleotides outside the gene matches: 12. This CDR3 is CASSSYRDRRSGNTIYF. For the CDR3, the DNA is TGTGCCAGCAGCTCCTACCGGGACAGGAGATCCGGAAACACCATATATTTT.

The chain couples TRBV13 to TRBJ2-7, with D possibly TRBD2 on 6 matching bases. Germline loops: CDR1 PRHDT, CDR2 FYEKMQ (reference sequence). The V and J ends lost 4 bases and 6 bases respectively, with 10 bases between them. CDR3 length: 12 amino acids. The CDR3: CASSSTSSEQYF. In DNA, the CDR3 is TGTGCCAGCAGCTCGACTAGTTCCGAGCAGTACTTC.

The chain uses TRBV6-5 and TRBJ1-5, with TRBD1 identical over 9 bases. CDR3 length equals 15 residues. The V and J ends lost 9 bases and 7 bases, in that order; junction bases with no gene match: 13. Germline loops: CDR1 MNHEY, CDR2 SVGAGI. The CDR3 DNA reads as TGTGCCAGGGCCTCAGGTTGGGGACAGGGCCAGCCCCAGCATTTT. Amino acids: CARASGWGQGQPQHF.

The DNA of the CDR3 is TGCGCCAGCAGCCCTTACGGGGGGCTGGCCATGAACACTGAAGCTTTCTTT. Its translation: CASSPYGGLAMNTEAFF. The rearrangement uses TRBV5-1 and TRBJ1-1, with TRBD1 as a possible D gene (6 bases). From germline, CDR1 is SGHRS and CDR2 YFSETQ. V lost 4 bases to trimming and J lost 0 bases, with 19 bases between them. The CDR3 runs 17 residues. The complete variable domain, with remaining parts taken from reference TRBV5-1 and TRBJ1-1, reads KAGVTQTPRYLIKTRGQQVTLSCSPISGHRSVSWYQQTPGQGLQFLFEYFSETQRNKGNFPGRFSGRQFSNSRSEMNVSTLELGDSALYLCASSPYGGLAMNTEAFFGQGTRLTVV.

Here the CDR3 DNA reads TGCGCCAGCAGCATACGGACAGGGGACTACGAGCAGTACTTC. This sequence encodes CASSIRTGDYEQYF. This chain links TRBV4-1 with TRBJ2-7; 9 nucleotides align to TRBD1. The CDR3 has 14 residues. Trimming at V came to 5 bases and at J to 3 bases, leaving 5 bases not matched to a gene. CDR1 is MGHRA, CDR2 YSYEKL, per germline.

The V call is TRBV9, the J call TRBJ2-2; no firm D call. This CDR3 has 13 amino acids. Germline CDR1 reads SGDLS; CDR2 reads YYNGEE. The V end was cut by 0 bases, the J end by 4 bases, with 4 bases between. The CDR3 region has the DNA TGTGCCAGCAGCGTAGTCCTCACCGGGGAGCTGTTTTTT. This gives the protein CASSVVLTGELFF.